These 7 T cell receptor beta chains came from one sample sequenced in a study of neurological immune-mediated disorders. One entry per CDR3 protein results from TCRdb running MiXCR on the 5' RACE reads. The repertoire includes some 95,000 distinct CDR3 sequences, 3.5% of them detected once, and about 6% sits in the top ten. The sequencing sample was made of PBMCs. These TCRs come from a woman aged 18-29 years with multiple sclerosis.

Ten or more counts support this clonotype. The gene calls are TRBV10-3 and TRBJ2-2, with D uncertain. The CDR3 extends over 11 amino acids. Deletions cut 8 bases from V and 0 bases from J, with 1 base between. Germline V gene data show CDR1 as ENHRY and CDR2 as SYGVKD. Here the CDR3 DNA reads TGTGCCATCTCGAACACCGGGGAGCTGTTTTTT. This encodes CAISNTGELFF.

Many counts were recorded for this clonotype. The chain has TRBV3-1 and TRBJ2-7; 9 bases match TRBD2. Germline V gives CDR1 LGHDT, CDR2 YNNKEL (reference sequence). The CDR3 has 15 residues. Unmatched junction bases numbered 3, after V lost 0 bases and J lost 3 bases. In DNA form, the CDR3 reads TGTGCCAGCAGCCAAGACCCTAGCGGGGTCTACGAGCAGTACTTC. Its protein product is CASSQDPSGVYEQYF.

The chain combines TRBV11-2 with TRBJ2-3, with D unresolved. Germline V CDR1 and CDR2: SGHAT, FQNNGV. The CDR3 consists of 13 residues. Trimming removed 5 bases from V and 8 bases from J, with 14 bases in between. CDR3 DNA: TGTGCCAGCAGCCCTACCTCCCGGGTTACGCAGTATTTT. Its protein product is CASSPTSRVTQYF.

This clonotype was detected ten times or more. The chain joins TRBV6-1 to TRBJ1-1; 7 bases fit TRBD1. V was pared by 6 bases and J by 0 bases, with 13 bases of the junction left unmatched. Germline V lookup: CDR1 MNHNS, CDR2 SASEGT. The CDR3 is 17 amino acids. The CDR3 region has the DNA TGTGCCAGCAGCGACAGGGTCGGTAGGAGCATGAACACTGAAGCTTTCTTT. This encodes CASSDRVGRSMNTEAFF.

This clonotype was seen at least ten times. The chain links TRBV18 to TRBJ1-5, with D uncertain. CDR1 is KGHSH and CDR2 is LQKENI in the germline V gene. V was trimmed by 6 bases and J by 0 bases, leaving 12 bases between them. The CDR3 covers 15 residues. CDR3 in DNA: TGTGCCAGCTCGCCTCGGGAAGGTAGCAATCAGCCCCAGCATTTT. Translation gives CASSPREGSNQPQHF.

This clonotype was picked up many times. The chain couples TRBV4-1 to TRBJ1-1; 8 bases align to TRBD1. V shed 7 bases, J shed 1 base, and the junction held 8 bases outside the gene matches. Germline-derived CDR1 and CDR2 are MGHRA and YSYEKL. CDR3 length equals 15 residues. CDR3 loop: CASKGPGTGNTEAFF. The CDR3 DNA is TGCGCCAGCAAGGGACCCGGGACAGGGAACACTGAAGCTTTCTTT.

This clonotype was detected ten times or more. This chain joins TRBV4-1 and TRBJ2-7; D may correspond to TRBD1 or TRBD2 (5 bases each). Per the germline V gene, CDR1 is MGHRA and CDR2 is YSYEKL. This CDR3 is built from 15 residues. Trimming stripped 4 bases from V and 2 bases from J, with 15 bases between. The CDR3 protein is CASSPLNLGAYEQYF. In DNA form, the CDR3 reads TGCGCCAGCAGCCCCCTTAATTTGGGGGCCTACGAGCAGTACTTC.